Shown below are 6 T cell receptor beta chains from a single sample sequenced in a study of T-cell memory formation after mild COVID-19. One entry per CDR3 protein results from TCRdb running MiXCR on the 5' RACE reads. The data contain approximately 260,000 distinct CDR3 sequences, approximately 16% of them singletons. The specimen sequenced was PBMCs or a T cell subset sorted from them (not recorded which). The source of these receptors is a man between 18 and 35 years old who had mild COVID-19 (a few samples of this study predate the infection). Cell type and time point are not known.

J is TRBJ2-4 and V is TRBV6-5, with D perhaps matching TRBD2 (5 bases). The V gene lost 3 bases and the J gene lost 1 base, with 7 bases spanning the gap. The CDR3 totals 14 residues. Germline loops: CDR1 MNHEY, CDR2 SVGAGI. The CDR3 DNA sequence: TGTGCCAGCAGTTATCGGAGGGCCAAAAACATTCAGTACTTC. This translates into CASSYRRAKNIQYF.

This clonotype showed up just a few times. V gene TRBV20-1 combines with J gene TRBJ1-1; TRBD1 aligns across 9 bases. CDR1 is DFQATT and CDR2 is SNEGSKA in the germline V gene (reference sequence). The CDR3 length is 14 residues. V was pared by 4 bases and J by 5 bases, with 8 bases of the junction left unmatched. The CDR3 here is CSAKLTGGGTEAFF. CDR3 nucleotide sequence: TGCAGTGCTAAATTAACAGGGGGCGGAACTGAAGCTTTCTTT.

This clonotype is a singleton in its sample. The chain recombines TRBV11-3 with TRBJ2-7; D is uncertain. Germline values: CDR1 SGHNT, CDR2 YENEEA. V was pared by 1 base and J by 9 bases, with 16 bases between. CDR3 size: 14 residues. The CDR3 DNA sequence: TGTGCCAGCAGCTTAGGCGGCAGCCCCGGGTTGCAGTACTTC. Its protein product is CASSLGGSPGLQYF. Full variable domain (remainder filled in from reference TRBV11-3 and TRBJ2-7): EAGVVQSPRYKIIEKKQPVAFWCNPISGHNTLYWYLQNLGQGPELLIRYENEEAVDDSQLPKDRFSAERLKGVDSTLKIQPAELGDSAVYLCASSLGGSPGLQYFGPGTRLTVT.

The V call is TRBV7-9, the J call TRBJ2-3; 9 bases match TRBD2. Looked up from germline, CDR1 is SEHNR and CDR2 is FQNEAQ (reference sequence). The CDR3 length is 15 residues. Losses at the gene ends were 3 bases for V and 4 bases for J; bases not matched to a gene: 5. CDR3 nucleotides: TGTGCCAGCAGCTTTCGGAGCGGGGGGTCAGATACGCAGTATTTT. Residues: CASSFRSGGSDTQYF.

The V and J genes are TRBV12-3 or TRBV12-4 and TRBJ2-2; weak D call: TRBD1 (6 bases). The length of the CDR3 is 14 residues. Trimming left V 3 bases short and J 7 bases short, with 12 bases between. CDR3 DNA sequence: TGTGCCAGCAGTTTTAATGGGGGCAACGGGGAGCTGTTTTTT. Translation gives CASSFNGGNGELFF.

The chain links TRBV28 to TRBJ1-4, with D unresolved. Germline loops: CDR1 MDHEN, CDR2 SYDVKM. V was cut by 6 bases and J by 4 bases, with 12 bases left in between. CDR3 size: 14 residues. The CDR3 DNA sequence: TGTGCCAGCAGAGAATCGGACCTTAATGAAAAACTGTTTTTT. Its protein is CASRESDLNEKLFF.